This entry describes one TCR beta chain. The target of this receptor is not known. Nothing much larger sits one base from this clone, and base qualities are not available. The entry originates in a study of cytomegalovirus exposure and HLA in healthy donors (dated by TCRdb to the late 2010s). For context, the study as a whole: According to an earlier analysis of around 600 of the donors, about 179 million T cells yielded roughly 110 million unique TCR beta sequences and around 280 Gb of sequence data. An early release that covered 500 to 800 HLA-typed donors contained approximately 320 gigabases of sequencing data and about 93 million unique TCR sequences. Of the 398 genotyped donors, 75% to 85% were placed in the genetic ancestry cluster associated with self-reported Caucasian donors. The study aimed to test whether cataloging public T cell receptors could reveal signatures of past pathogen exposure. The study profiled the T cell repertoires of around 700 subjects by immunosequencing and related them to cytomegalovirus serostatus. Besides the first cohort of roughly 640 subjects, a separate validation cohort made up of 95 to 150 different subjects was used. To predict cytomegalovirus infection status, the study brought together high-throughput TCR immunosequencing, statistical association of individual TCRs with disease status, and machine learning. In a later analysis, previously published TCR beta repertoires from 670 or so donors were re-analyzed and high-resolution HLA genotyping was added so that TCR occurrence patterns could be studied. In the later analysis, no new phenotypic data were used to find candidate immune exposures; instead, reliance was placed on TCR beta sequences and their occurrence across donors. An earlier analysis of 587 of the donors used high-throughput TCR beta sequencing to judge whether each TCR beta V gene segment behaved as functional or pseudogenic. Alongside the repertoire data, information on donor age, sex, ethnicity and CMV serostatus was compiled. In a later genetic analysis, genome-wide SNP genotypes for about 55% of the 666 donors were used, and that subset was treated as a discovery cohort. Every repertoire in the discovery cohort had been generated on one and the same sequencing platform. Both class I and class II loci were covered by HLA typing, at four-digit resolution. Typing coverage varied by locus: roughly 629-640 donors for A, B, C, DRB1 and DQB1; approximately 500 for DQA1; about 600 for DPA1; approximately 490 for DPB1. Roughly 5 DR-DQ haplotypes were handled as single units for association and clustering because linkage in the cohort was strong. Among about 370 genotyped donors of the cohort, an average of about 220,000 unique TCR beta nucleotide sequences was sequenced per donor, of which about 18% were non-productive. Study-wide findings and limitations: At a false discovery rate of 0.05, a later analysis linked roughly 17,000 TCR beta sequences to specific HLA alleles. The sequencing pipeline was judged likely to have produced a cluster of highly shared sequence variants as a technical artifact. In a later genetic analysis, a missense DCLRE1C variant was associated with V-gene and J-gene trimming of TCR beta chains, and the association was replicated in an independent cohort. Most CMV-associated TCR beta chains appeared to be HLA-restricted in a later analysis, and the HLA associations seemed to be driven largely by CMV exposure. Broadly in line with IMGT annotations, most TCR beta V segments showed up in productive rearrangements about 87% or about 30% of the time in an earlier analysis of 587 of the donors. Over 15 rarely observed V segments, including chromosome 9 orphons, were excluded from the earlier analysis of a few hundred of the donors because counts were too low. In both the original and validation cohorts, the classifier was reported to diagnose cytomegalovirus status with high specificity and sensitivity. Because HLA typing was unavailable for some donors at each locus, only the typed subset was used in association tests. Sequencing depth was assumed to be roughly uniform across donors in the presence/absence analyses, though that assumption may not hold. The cohort was sequenced for TCR beta chains only, and without alpha or paired-chain data the features that could be detected were limited. In a later analysis, the rate of TCR association differed among HLA loci, with DRB1 alleles having the most associated TCRs and HLA-C alleles having the fewest. A later analysis found that HLA-associated TCR beta chains were more clonally expanded and had lower generation probabilities than equally common non-associated chains. Correlated functional status among segregating V segments might be attributable to linkage disequilibrium, but an unknown experimental factor could not be ruled out. According to the authors, the approach could potentially be generalized to other disease states and immunological phenotypes. A later genetic analysis reported fewer N-insertions in productive TCRs among donors in an Asian-associated ancestry cluster than the roughly 700-donor mean. The only immune exposure information available for the cohort was CMV serostatus. While some public TCRs were present in many individuals, most TCR sequences turned up only very rarely across donors. The study gave a list of under 200 TCR beta chains associated with cytomegalovirus. A further reported finding was that TCR beta sequences accurately predicted the HLA-A and HLA-B alleles for most subjects in the first cohort. In a later analysis, several top co-occurrence clusters were reported to appear linked to parvovirus B19, influenza, CMV and Epstein-Barr virus. In vitro tests confirmed that a few of the cytomegalovirus-associated TCR beta chains recognize cytomegalovirus antigens. When HLA alleles, especially DR and DQ, strongly co-occurred, TCR associations were difficult to assign to individual alleles.

The method was the immunoSEQ multiplex PCR assay. For the multiplex PCR, a mixture combining 60 forward primers for TCR Vbeta segments and 13 reverse primers for TCR Jbeta segments was used. The CDR3 region of rearranged TCR beta genes was amplified from genomic DNA with a multiplex PCR assay. On the Illumina HiSeq System, the amplified TCR beta libraries were sequenced as 87-base-pair reads. On the authors' methods: A later analysis counted about 80 million unique TCR beta chains across the 666 repertoires, and some 11 million of these chains were shared by at least two donors. A nearest-neighbor algorithm error-corrected the raw reads and collapsed the reads into unique sequences, merging closely related sequences to remove PCR and sequencing errors. To assign V, D and J gene segments, CDR3 sequences were aligned to IMGT reference sequences. For a sequence to be retained, at least a six-nucleotide match to both a V gene segment and a J gene segment was required. Rearrangements were classified as productive when the CDR3 lacked stop codons and remained in frame with V and J, and all other rearrangements were classified as non-productive. CDR3 was defined by IMGT convention, running from the second conserved V-encoded cysteine to the conserved J-encoded phenylalanine. Sequences without an unambiguous match to a single V gene segment were excluded from the earlier analysis of 587 of the donors. In an earlier analysis of around 590 of the donors, a V segment was called functional when productive rearrangements were above 56.7%, and segregating when the standard deviation between donors exceeded 5%. A statistical classification framework was built to diagnose cytomegalovirus status from the catalog of TCR beta chain sequences. V and J gene assignment, in a later analysis, came from comparing TCR nucleotide sequences with IMGT/GENE-DB human TR gene sequences. Using the TCRdist pipeline, a later analysis assigned CDR3 sequences along with most-parsimonious VDJ recombination scenarios. A later analysis defined each TCR beta chain by its CDR3 amino acid sequence plus V-gene family, and excluded reads lacking a unique V-gene family. A later analysis removed 592 highly shared, low-generation-probability nucleotide sequences to deal with suspected cross-contamination and a sequencing artifact. In a later analysis, a clonal expansion index for each public chain was calculated from normalized within-repertoire ranks of inferred template counts. A later analysis computed generation probabilities with a VDJ recombination model fitted to out-of-frame rearrangements, and checked the results against IGoR. In a later analysis, hypergeometric tests were used to score TCR-TCR, TCR-HLA and TCR-CMV co-occurrence, with a repertoire-size bias correction applied to TCR pairs. A later analysis estimated false discovery rates by permuting HLA or CMV assignments 20 times. In a later analysis, co-occurring TCRs were grouped with DBSCAN, and TCRdist sequence similarity was added when clustering was performed within HLA-allele-positive subsets. Co-occurrence clustering excluded repertoires with fewer than 30,000 or more than 120,000 public chains, plus five with anomalous nucleotide sharing. In its TCRdb copy, this immuneACCESS table keeps in-frame sequences only and misses some clones. Where compared with another copy, unresolved V genes explain less than half of these, and the others have no known cause. Clone size and the V and J calls come from that table; the DNA yielded D and trimming. The sample includes 150,000 to 200,000 clones, with more than 75% observed a single time. The top ten clonotypes cover 0.96% of the sample.

The cohort consisted of hundreds of healthy bone marrow donors. At the time of sampling, all cohort members were nominally healthy, though unrecorded immune exposures were likely present. The donor tested CMV seropositive, placing the donor among the 290 or so seropositive members of the cohort. Each donor provided a peripheral blood sample, and peripheral blood mononuclear cells were used for TCR beta sequencing. Genomic DNA was extracted from the blood cell samples with the Qiagen DNeasy Blood Extraction Kit. The receptor was isolated from a girl aged 2-15 years in good health and CMV-seropositive. Sequencing input: PBMCs.

The bases are TGTGCCAGCAGCCCCTACGGGGGGGCCCCAGATACGCAGTATTTT. Its amino acids are CASSPYGGAPDTQYF. The V and J genes are TRBV7-2 and TRBJ2-3, and 8 junctional nucleotides match TRBD2. V lost 5 bases and J lost 4 bases, and the count of bases not matched to a germline gene is 8. CDR3 length: 15 amino acids, cysteine to phenylalanine. The sequence is cut down to CDR3 DNA, 45 bases in frame from base 1. Sequences SGHTA (CDR1) and FQGNSA (CDR2) are obtained from the germline V gene.